A selection of T cell receptor beta chains follows, all from one sample in a study of OX40 agonist ivuxolimab in advanced cancers. TCRdb keeps only in-frame clones here, not all; method: immunoSEQ multiplex PCR. The data contain fewer than 120,000 clones, approximately 89% of them singletons. Material: CD4+ or CD8+ T cells sorted from blood, obtained in a trial of the OX40 agonist ivuxolimab. The receptors derive from an adult with an advanced solid tumor such as melanoma, head and neck, liver or kidney cancer. Both conserved end residues are part of each CDR3. The order of the fields is CDR3 protein, CDR3 DNA, J gene, V gene, D gene, clone size. A D gene is named only where the DNA matches it firmly. Clone size is not always given. Where it is, it says once, few, many or a class for expanded clones.

CASSQRGQGGDTDTQYF | TGTGCCAGCAGCCAGAGGGGGCAGGGCGGAGACACAGATACGCAGTATTTT | TRBJ2-3 | TRBV11-1 | TRBD1 | .
CASSEGRAFF | TGTGCCAGCAGTGAGGGGCGAGCTTTCTTT | TRBJ1-1 | TRBV6-5 | . | .
CASSASTDTQYF | TGTGCCAGCAGTGCAAGCACAGATACGCAGTATTTT | TRBJ2-3 | TRBV6-1 | . | .
CASSEAVRSGYTF | TGTGCCAGCAGTGAAGCTGTCAGAAGTGGCTACACCTTC | TRBJ1-2 | TRBV6-1 | . | .
CASSLVSGGDSPLHF | TGTGCCAGCAGCTTAGTCTCGGGGGGTGATTCACCCCTCCACTTT | TRBJ1-6 | TRBV7-2 | . | .
CASNTGVGQPQHF | TGTGCCAGTAACACAGGGGTCGGGCAGCCCCAGCATTTT | TRBJ1-5 | TRBV19 | TRBD1 | .
CASKDRGSGYGYTF | TGTGCCAGTAAAGATAGGGGTTCCGGCTATGGCTACACCTTC | TRBJ1-2 | TRBV19 | . | .
CAWRHRGAAGNTIYF | TGTGCCTGGAGGCACAGGGGAGCCGCTGGAAACACCATATATTTT | TRBJ1-3 | TRBV30 | TRBD1 | .
CAGSNGYTF | TGTGCCGGATCAAATGGCTACACCTTC | TRBJ1-2 | TRBV7-2 | . | .
CASARQLQETQYF | TGTGCCAGCGCCCGACAGCTTCAAGAGACCCAGTACTTC | TRBJ2-5 | TRBV9 | . | .
CASSAVDYGYTF | TGTGCCAGCAGCGCGGTGGACTATGGCTACACCTTC | TRBJ1-2 | TRBV5-4 | . | .
CASSLAAGNTEAFF | TGTGCCAGCAGCTTAGCGGCGGGGAACACTGAAGCTTTCTTT | TRBJ1-1 | TRBV7-8 | . | .
CASSDRRGAGAFF | TGTGCCAGCAGCGACCGAAGGGGGGCTGGCGCTTTCTTT | TRBJ1-1 | TRBV7-2 | . | once
CASSERGDQPQHF | TGTGCCAGCAGTGAGAGGGGTGATCAGCCCCAGCATTTT | TRBJ1-5 | TRBV6-4 | . | .
CASSLAGLSYNEQFF | TGCGCCAGCAGCTTGGCGGGCCTCTCCTACAATGAGCAGTTCTTC | TRBJ2-1 | TRBV5-1 | . | once
CATSRGNNVGDGYTF | TGTGCCACCAGCAGAGGTAACAACGTAGGGGATGGCTACACCTTC | TRBJ1-2 | TRBV15 | . | .
CASSEAGRRYQPQHF | TGTGCCAGCAGTGAAGCGGGGCGGAGATATCAGCCCCAGCATTTT | TRBJ1-5 | TRBV6-1 | . | few
CSTSEREGWDEQFF | TGCAGCACCAGCGAGCGGGAGGGGTGGGATGAGCAGTTCTTC | TRBJ2-1 | TRBV29-1 | TRBD2 | .